The 23 T cell receptor beta chains below all came from one sample that was sequenced in a study of kidney transplant recipient with SARS-CoV-2 infection (dated by TCRdb to about 2021). TCRdb lists the instrument as Illumina MiSeq. The raw public data were reprocessed by TCRdb itself: fastp quality trimming at Q25, MiXCR clonotype calling, in-frame beta chains only. CDR3 protein duplicates are merged, each entry listing the most common genes and DNA. The sample table records roughly 230,000 distinct CDR3 sequences; roughly 26% of these occur just once. Of the sample, roughly 7% is held by the ten largest clones. The time point label on this specimen signifies: pre-pandemic baseline sample and day 111 after first positive SARS-CoV-2 test. Sample: a blood sample, taken at baseline and on approximately day 120 from a kidney transplant recipient. These receptors all stem from a young adult male patient who had COVID-19 and was a kidney transplant recipient. A transplant means some T cells may be of graft donor rather than patient origin.

The V call is TRBV5-6, the J call TRBJ2-4; TRBD1 matches 7 bases. Trimming cost V 2 bases and J 1 base; bases outside gene matches: 9. The germline V gene has CDR1 SGHDT and CDR2 YYEEEE. The CDR3 has 17 amino acids. CDR3 sequence reads: CASSFVQGVSAKNIQYF. The CDR3 nucleotides are TGTGCCAGCAGCTTTGTGCAGGGGGTTTCGGCCAAAAACATTCAGTACTTC.

Many counts were recorded for this clonotype. V is TRBV12-3 or TRBV12-4 and J is TRBJ2-3; D is possibly TRBD1 (6 bases). Trimming removed 3 bases from V and 1 base from J, with 11 bases in between. The CDR3 is 15 amino acids. This chain's CDR3 is CASSFREGGTDTQYF. The CDR3 DNA is TGTGCCAGCAGTTTCCGCGAGGGGGGCACAGATACGCAGTATTTT.

About this clonotype itself: A read error is possible here, since a much larger clone lies one base away. The genes are TRBV6-1 and TRBJ1-4; D possibly corresponds to TRBD1 (6 bases). The CDR3 totals 16 residues. Germline lookup yields CDR1 MNHNS and CDR2 SASEGT. The CDR3 is CANSAIRGATNEKLFF. For the CDR3, the DNA is TGTGCCAACAGTGCGATAAGGGGGGCGACGAATGAAAAACTGTTTTTT.

This clonotype was seen at least ten times. The chain links TRBV4-2 to TRBJ2-7, with TRBD1 identical over 7 bases. The CDR3 contains 13 residues. Trimming removed 3 bases from V and 4 bases from J; junction bases left unmatched: 3. Germline V CDR1 and CDR2: LGHNA, YNFKEQ. The CDR3 sequence: CASSQGQRYEQYF. CDR3 nucleotide sequence: TGTGCCAGCAGCCAGGGACAGCGATACGAGCAGTACTTC.

This clonotype was counted ten times or more. The V and J genes are TRBV11-2 and TRBJ2-7; TRBD1 might be the D (6 bases). From germline, CDR1 is SGHAT and CDR2 FQNNGV. Trimming pared 0 bases from V and 3 bases from J, leaving 12 bases between. The CDR3 spans 15 residues. DNA of the CDR3: TGTGCCAGCAGCTTAGACAGGGGCGGCCTCTACGAGCAGTACTTC. Its translation: CASSLDRGGLYEQYF.

To note about this clonotype: A much larger clone sits a single nucleotide away, making a read error possible. This chain connects TRBV12-3 or TRBV12-4 to TRBJ1-2; D not resolved. The CDR3 extends over 17 amino acids. The CDR3 region is CTSSRASSFRKTYGYTF. DNA for the CDR3: TGTACCAGCAGTCGGGCAAGCAGCTTCCGAAAGACCTATGGCTACACCTTC.

This clonotype has a single count. A read error may explain this, as a much larger clone is one base away. V usage is TRBV3-1 and J usage is TRBJ2-5, with D possibly TRBD2 on 5 matching bases. Germline CDR1 and CDR2: LGHDT and YNNKEL (reference sequence). This CDR3 is 17 amino acids long. The CDR3 region is CAGSGDLPISFSETQYF. The CDR3 DNA is TGTGCCGGCAGCGGAGATCTTCCCATTTCTTTCTCTGAGACCCAGTACTTC.

This chain uses TRBV6-8 with TRBJ1-1; no clear D gene. Germline CDR1 is MNHGY and CDR2 is SAAAGT. V gave up 6 bases and J gave up 7 bases, with 9 bases separating them. The length of the CDR3 is 11 residues. The CDR3 sequence: CASRLVLEAFF. The CDR3 nucleotides are TGTGCCAGCAGGCTGGTTCTTGAAGCTTTCTTT.

In the case of this clonotype: This may come from a read error, since a much larger clone is one base off. The V and J genes are TRBV24-1 and TRBJ2-5; D may be TRBD1 (6 bases). This CDR3 contains 15 residues. The germline CDR1 and CDR2 sequences are KGHDR and SFDVKD. Here the CDR3 DNA reads TGTGCCACCAGTGATACCCTCGACAGGCAAGAGGCCCAGTACTTC. Translated: CATSDTLDRQEAQYF.

This clonotype was detected many times. The rearrangement uses TRBV3-1 and TRBJ2-5; D is uncertain. The CDR3 is 17 amino acids. Germline lookup yields CDR1 LGHDT and CDR2 YNNKEL (reference sequence). V was trimmed by 5 bases and J by 5 bases, leaving 24 bases between them. CDR3 sequence (DNA): TGTGCCAGCAGCAGTTGTAATCCCATTTCTTTCTCTGAGACCCAGTACTTC. It codes for CASSSCNPISFSETQYF.

The chain joins TRBV19 to TRBJ1-2, with TRBD1 matching over 7 bases. This CDR3 has 13 residues. V shed 5 bases, J shed 2 bases, and the junction held 2 bases outside the gene matches. Germline V gives CDR1 LNHDA, CDR2 SQIVND (reference sequence). CDR3 in DNA: TGTGCCAGTAGTCCGGACAGGAACTATGGCTACACCTTC. As protein: CASSPDRNYGYTF.

About this clonotype itself: A much larger clone lies a single base off, so this may be a read error. The V gene is TRBV7-2, the J gene TRBJ2-7, with 10 bases fitting TRBD2. Germline assignment: CDR1 SGHTA and CDR2 FQGNSA. The trim removed 4 bases at V and 3 bases at J, leaving 15 bases unmatched. The CDR3 extends over 18 amino acids. The CDR3 DNA reads as TGTGCCAGCAGCTCCCCGGGGGCTAGCGGGGGCAAACTCTACGAGCAGTACTTC. Translation gives CASSSPGASGGKLYEQYF.

This clonotype was detected ten times or more. The V and J genes are TRBV6-2 or TRBV6-3 and TRBJ1-2, with 10 bases aligning to TRBD1. Germline V gene lookup returns CDR1 MNHEY and CDR2 SVGEGT. The V segment lost 2 bases and the J segment 8 bases; nucleotides outside the gene matches: 11. The CDR3 is 16 residues long. The CDR3 is CASSYRVSTGGEGYTF. For the CDR3, the DNA is TGTGCCAGCAGTTACAGGGTATCGACAGGGGGCGAGGGCTACACCTTC.

This clonotype showed up many times. The J gene is TRBJ1-1, the V gene TRBV9, with D possibly matching TRBD1 (5 bases). Trimming stripped 2 bases from V and 2 bases from J, with 10 bases between. The CDR3 is made up of 14 amino acids. Germline values: CDR1 SGDLS, CDR2 YYNGEE. CDR3: CASSVGTHNTEAFF. For the CDR3, the DNA is TGTGCCAGCAGCGTCGGGACCCACAACACTGAAGCTTTCTTT.

This clonotype was recorded at least ten times. This chain links TRBV3-1 with TRBJ1-2; D is unclear. V was clipped by 4 bases and J by 4 bases, with 22 bases between them. This CDR3 spans 17 amino acids. Germline assignment: CDR1 LGHDT and CDR2 YNNKEL (reference sequence). The CDR3 loop reads CASSPKGTLRKTYGYTF. CDR3 sequence (DNA): TGTGCCAGCAGCCCCAAGGGCACCCTTCGAAAGACCTATGGCTACACCTTC. Full variable domain (outside the CDR3, taken from reference TRBV3-1 and TRBJ1-2): DTAVSQTPKYLVTQMGNDKSIKCEQNLGHDTMYWYKQDSKKFLKIMFSYNNKELIINETVPNRFSPKSPDKAHLNLHINSLELGDSAVYFCASSPKGTLRKTYGYTFGSGTRLTVV.

As to this clonotype: This likely traces to a read error, being one base from a far larger clone. CDR3 region: CASGLVTGGTGEQYF. CDR3 nucleotides: TGTGCCAGCGGCTTAGTGACAGGGGGGACGGGAGAGCAGTACTTC. The chain recombines TRBV7-6 with TRBJ2-5, with 9 nucleotides matching TRBD1. Looked up from germline, CDR1 is SGHVS and CDR2 is FNYEAQ. CDR3 length: 15 amino acids.

Concerning this clonotype: This may be a read error, as it is one base from a much larger clone. The rearrangement joins TRBV6-6 to TRBJ2-1; TRBD2 matches 8 bases. Losses at the gene ends were 0 bases for V and 2 bases for J; bases not matched to a gene: 12. Germline V lookup: CDR1 MNHNY, CDR2 SVGAGI (reference sequence). The CDR3 extends over 19 amino acids. The CDR3 DNA reads as TGTGCCAGCAGTTACTCGCTTAGCGGGGTCCTCCCTCCCTACAATGAGCAGTTCTTC. This translates into CASSYSLSGVLPPYNEQFF.

About this clonotype: A much larger clone differs from this one at a single base, so this may be a read error. The V and J genes are TRBV7-3 and TRBJ1-1; no firm D call. The CDR3 spans 15 residues. Germline CDR1 SGHTA, CDR2 FQGTGA. The CDR3 is CAGSLFPVLNTEAFF. CDR3 nucleotides: TGTGCCGGCAGCTTATTTCCGGTTTTGAACACTGAAGCTTTCTTT.

In this sample, this clonotype turned up many times. The chain is built from TRBV9 and TRBJ1-6, with D tentatively TRBD1 (6 bases). The CDR3 totals 15 residues. Germline V gene sequence: CDR1 SGDLS, CDR2 YYNGEE. Trimming left V 1 base short and J 3 bases short, with 8 bases between. The CDR3 bases are TGTGCCAGCAGCGTACAGGGGAACTATAATTCACCCCTCCACTTT. This codes for CASSVQGNYNSPLHF.

This clonotype has just a few counts. J is TRBJ2-5 and V is TRBV20-1, with D possibly TRBD2 on 6 matching bases. Trimming stripped 6 bases from V and 2 bases from J, with 10 bases between. The CDR3 is 12 amino acids. The germline V gene encodes CDR1 DFQATT and CDR2 SNEGSKA (reference sequence). The CDR3 here is CSAARGQETQYF. CDR3 DNA: TGCAGTGCCGCTCGGGGGCAAGAGACCCAGTACTTC.

Worth noting for this clonotype: A much more abundant neighbour one base away suggests this may be a read error. The CDR3 DNA is TGTGCCAGCAGTGTCCGGGGGGAATGTAGAAAGACCTATGGCTGCACCTTC. Protein: CASSVRGECRKTYGCTF. This rearrangement joins TRBV6-1 to TRBJ1-2, with D tentatively TRBD1 (5 bases). The length of the CDR3 is 17 residues. Germline-derived CDR1 and CDR2 are MNHNS and SASEGT.

The table lists this clonotype with many counts. The chain employs TRBV20-1 and TRBJ1-2; TRBD1 agrees at 7 bases. The CDR3 is made up of 11 amino acids. The V segment lost 7 bases and the J segment 3 bases; nucleotides outside the gene matches: 2. Germline assignment: CDR1 DFQATT and CDR2 SNEGSKA (reference sequence). The CDR3 region is CSVRGHYGYTF. The CDR3 DNA follows: TGCAGTGTAAGGGGGCACTATGGCTACACCTTC.

As concerns this clonotype: One base away lies a much larger clone, so this may be a sequencing read error. The rearrangement uses TRBV6-1 and TRBJ1-2, with D unclear. CDR3 length: 17 residues. The V end was cut by 5 bases, the J end by 4 bases, with 23 bases between. In germline, CDR1 is MNHNS, CDR2 SASEGT. The CDR3 DNA follows: TGTGCCAGCAGTACGAAGCAGGAATGTAGAAAGACCTATGGCTACACCTTC. Amino acid sequence: CASSTKQECRKTYGYTF.